Below are 19 T cell receptor beta chains sequenced from a single sample in a study of T cell repertoires in ileal Crohn's disease. The assay was immunoSEQ multiplex PCR, and TCRdb's table has in-frame clones only and misses some. The sample records roughly 2,400 clones, roughly 86% being singletons. Sequencing input: ileal tissue. Receptor source: an adult with Crohn's disease.

V gene TRBV2 combines with J gene TRBJ1-4, with a weak D call TRBD1 (6 bases). This CDR3 region has 12 residues. The germline V gene has CDR1 SNHLY and CDR2 FYNNEI. Deletions cut 6 bases from V and 13 bases from J, with 15 bases between. The CDR3 DNA sequence: TGTGCCAGCAGGGACAGTCATGATATACTGTTTTTT. Translated, it gives CASRDSHDILFF.

The V and J genes are TRBV16 and TRBJ2-1, with TRBD2 matching over 13 bases. The CDR3 extends over 15 amino acids. Germline V lookup: CDR1 KGHSY, CDR2 FQNENV. V trimming: 6 bases; J trimming: 9 bases; junction bases outside the gene matches: 8. CDR3 nucleotides: TGTGCCAGCAGTCCCGGACTAGCGGGAGTAGGTGAGCAGTTCTTC. As protein: CASSPGLAGVGEQFF.

The rearrangement joins TRBV30 to TRBJ2-3; 15 bases are shared with TRBD2. There are 15 residues in the CDR3. V gave up 8 bases and J gave up 5 bases; unmatched junction bases: 8. Germline assignment: CDR1 GTSNPN and CDR2 SVGIG (reference sequence). In nucleotides, the CDR3 is TGTGCCGGGACTAGCGGGAGGCTCATGGGAGATACGCAGTATTTT. It specifies CAGTSGRLMGDTQYF. Using reference TRBV30 and TRBJ2-3 for the parts outside the CDR3, the full variable domain is SQTIHQWPATLVQPVGSPLSLECTVEGTSNPNLYWYRQAAGRGLQLLFYSVGIGQISSEVPQNLSASRPQDRQFILSSKKLLLSDSGFYLCAGTSGRLMGDTQYFGPGTRLTVL.

V gene TRBV5-8 combines with J gene TRBJ2-7; maybe TRBD1 (6 bases). V lost 3 bases and J 6 bases, leaving 19 bases between the germline ends. Germline CDR1 reads SGHTS; CDR2 reads YDEGEE. This CDR3 comprises 15 residues. The CDR3 loop is CASSWPDSPSVEQYF. CDR3 bases: TGTGCCAGCAGCTGGCCGGACAGTCCGTCAGTCGAGCAGTACTTC.

The V and J genes are TRBV7-3 and TRBJ2-5; D unresolved. This CDR3 is 13 amino acids long. The ends were cut back, 4 bases at V and 4 bases at J, with 10 bases in the middle. Germline V gene data show CDR1 as SGHTA and CDR2 as FQGTGA. CDR3 in amino acids: CASSSGPRETQYF. For the CDR3, the DNA is TGTGCCAGCAGCTCAGGACCGAGAGAGACCCAGTACTTC. The whole variable domain, filled in from reference TRBV7-3 and TRBJ2-5, reads GAGVSQTPSNKVTEKGKYVELRCDPISGHTALYWYRQSLGQGPEFLIYFQGTGAADDSGLPNDRFFAVRPEGSVSTLKIQRTERGDSAVYLCASSSGPRETQYFGPGTRLLVL.

This chain uses TRBV23-1 with TRBJ1-1; D not certain. TRBV23-1 is flagged as an ORF with uncertain function. With 8 bases removed from V and 4 bases from J, the gap between germline ends came to 14 bases. The length of the CDR3 is 13 residues. The CDR3 DNA reads TGCGCCAGCCGCCGCGGGGATGGCACTGAAGCTTTCTTT. Its protein product is CASRRGDGTEAFF.

The J gene is TRBJ2-7, the V gene TRBV29-1; D possibly uses TRBD1 or TRBD2 (5 bases each). CDR3 length: 12 amino acids. Germline values: CDR1 SQVTM, CDR2 ANQGSEA. Trimming took 6 bases from V and 7 from J, leaving 16 bases between them. DNA of the CDR3: TGCAGCGTCACCTTGGGACCCCTAGAGCAGTACTTC. Encoded protein: CSVTLGPLEQYF.

V gene TRBV29-1 combines with J gene TRBJ2-1; 7 bases match TRBD1. Losses at the gene ends were 6 bases for V and 2 bases for J; bases not matched to a gene: 7. The CDR3 has 14 amino acids. Looked up from germline, CDR1 is SQVTM and CDR2 is ANQGSEA. The CDR3 DNA follows: TGCAGCGTATCCCAAGGGGGCACCTACAATGAGCAGTTCTTC. Translated: CSVSQGGTYNEQFF.

V is TRBV9 and J is TRBJ2-5; 9 bases map to TRBD1. V was clipped by 2 bases and J by 4 bases; unmatched bases: 6. The germline V gene encodes CDR1 SGDLS and CDR2 YYNGEE. This CDR3 contains 15 residues. CDR3 sequence reads: CASSVRPTGGETQYF. The CDR3 DNA sequence: TGTGCCAGCAGCGTCCGTCCGACAGGGGGAGAGACCCAGTACTTC.

V is TRBV19 and J is TRBJ2-1; 12 bases align to TRBD2. The germline gives CDR1 LNHDA, CDR2 SQIVND (reference sequence). The CDR3 contains 18 residues. Losses at the gene ends were 1 base for V and 7 bases for J; bases not matched to a gene: 11. Written as DNA, the CDR3 is TGTGCCAGTAGTATAGTGGCTAGCGGGAGGGCCGGGGGAAATGAGCAGTTCTTC. Encoded protein: CASSIVASGRAGGNEQFF. The whole variable domain, filled in from reference TRBV19 and TRBJ2-1, reads DGGITQSPKYLFRKEGQNVTLSCEQNLNHDAMYWYRQDPGQGLRLIYYSQIVNDFQKGDIAEGYSVSREKKESFPLTVTSAQKNPTAFYLCASSIVASGRAGGNEQFFGPGTRLTVL.

The chain joins TRBV2 to TRBJ2-7; no reliable D call. Germline-derived CDR1 and CDR2 are SNHLY and FYNNEI. Trimming took 4 bases from V and 4 from J, leaving 5 bases between them. This CDR3 is 11 amino acids long. The CDR3 sequence: CASSVGYEQYF. The CDR3 DNA reads as TGTGCCAGCAGTGTTGGGTACGAGCAGTACTTC.

V gene TRBV5-1 combines with J gene TRBJ1-5, with D uncertain. The CDR3 covers 17 residues. Germline V lookup: CDR1 SGHRS, CDR2 YFSETQ. V shed 1 base and J shed 3 bases, with 17 bases lying between them. The CDR3 sequence is CASSLSFLSPNNQPQHF. CDR3 nucleotide sequence: TGCGCCAGCAGCTTGTCGTTCCTAAGCCCCAACAATCAGCCCCAGCATTTT. Using reference TRBV5-1 and TRBJ1-5 for the parts outside the CDR3, the full variable domain is KAGVTQTPRYLIKTRGQQVTLSCSPISGHRSVSWYQQTPGQGLQFLFEYFSETQRNKGNFPGRFSGRQFSNSRSEMNVSTLELGDSALYLCASSLSFLSPNNQPQHFGDGTRLSIL.

The chain couples TRBV29-1 to TRBJ1-1; D may be TRBD1 (6 bases). This CDR3 is built from 13 residues. V was clipped by 3 bases and J by 4 bases, with 12 bases between them. Germline lookup yields CDR1 SQVTM and CDR2 ANQGSEA. As DNA, the CDR3 is TGCAGCGTTGAGGGGGGCGCCGGCACTGAAGCTTTCTTT. Amino acids: CSVEGGAGTEAFF.

This chain uses TRBV6-5 with TRBJ1-2, with unresolved D. There are 15 residues in the CDR3. V shed 3 bases and J shed 8 bases, with 19 bases lying between them. Germline CDR1 is MNHEY and CDR2 is SVGAGI. The DNA of the CDR3 is TGTGCCAGCAGTTATTCGTCTTCCCGACCTGAGGGCTACACCTTC. Translating gives CASSYSSSRPEGYTF.

The chain combines TRBV19 with TRBJ1-1; D perhaps matches TRBD1 (6 bases). The CDR3 sequence is 21 residues long. V dropped 3 bases and J dropped 1 base, with 30 bases sitting between them. Germline assignment: CDR1 LNHDA and CDR2 SQIVND (reference sequence). The CDR3 sequence is CASSMEAPYRELGLGNTEAFF. The CDR3 nucleotides read TGTGCCAGTAGTATGGAGGCTCCTTACAGGGAGCTGGGATTAGGGAACACTGAAGCTTTCTTT. The full variable domain, in which reference TRBV19 and TRBJ1-1 provide the parts outside the CDR3, is DGGITQSPKYLFRKEGQNVTLSCEQNLNHDAMYWYRQDPGQGLRLIYYSQIVNDFQKGDIAEGYSVSREKKESFPLTVTSAQKNPTAFYLCASSMEAPYRELGLGNTEAFFGQGTRLTVV.

The chain joins TRBV27 to TRBJ1-1, with D possibly matching TRBD1 (5 bases). V gave up 3 bases and J gave up 1 base, with 9 bases separating them. Germline V gene data show CDR1 as MNHEY and CDR2 as SMNVEV (reference sequence). There are 14 residues in the CDR3. The CDR3 DNA follows: TGTGCCAGCAGTTTCACAGGTACGAACACTGAAGCTTTCTTT. This translates into CASSFTGTNTEAFF.

A single count supports this clone. The chain is built from TRBV11-2 and TRBJ2-3, with 9 nucleotides matching TRBD2. Germline-derived CDR1 and CDR2 are SGHAT and FQNNGV. The ends lost 1 base at V and 3 bases at J; junction bases unmatched: 5. The CDR3 has 16 amino acids. CDR3 coding DNA: TGTGCCAGCAGCTTAGGGTACAGCGGGAGGACAGATACGCAGTATTTT. Translation: CASSLGYSGRTDTQYF.

The CDR3 spells CAISERDRAYTF. The CDR3 nucleotides are TGTGCCATCAGTGAGCGGGACAGGGCCTACACCTTC. The chain uses TRBV10-3 and TRBJ1-2; 9 positions agree with TRBD1. Germline loops: CDR1 ENHRY, CDR2 SYGVKD. CDR3 length equals 12 residues. After removal of 2 bases from V and 10 bases from J, the junction contained 2 bases not matched to a gene.

This rearrangement joins TRBV4-1 to TRBJ2-5; 12 nucleotides match TRBD2. Per the germline V gene, CDR1 is MGHRA and CDR2 is YSYEKL. This CDR3 is 18 amino acids long. J gave up 5 bases and V 0 bases, and 10 bases lay outside the gene matches. This chain's CDR3 is CASSQEWASGGAVETQYF. CDR3 in DNA: TGCGCCAGCAGCCAAGAGTGGGCTAGCGGGGGGGCCGTTGAGACCCAGTACTTC.